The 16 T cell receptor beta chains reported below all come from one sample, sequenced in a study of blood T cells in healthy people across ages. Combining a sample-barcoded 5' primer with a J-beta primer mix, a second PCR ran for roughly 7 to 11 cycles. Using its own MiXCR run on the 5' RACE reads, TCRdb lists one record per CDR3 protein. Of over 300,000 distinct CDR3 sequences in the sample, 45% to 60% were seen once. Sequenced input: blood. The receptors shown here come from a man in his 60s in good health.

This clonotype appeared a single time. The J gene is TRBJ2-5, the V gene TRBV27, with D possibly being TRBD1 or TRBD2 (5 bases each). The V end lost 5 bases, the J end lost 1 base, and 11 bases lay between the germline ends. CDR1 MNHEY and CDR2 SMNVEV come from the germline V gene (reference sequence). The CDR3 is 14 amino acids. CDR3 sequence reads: CASSGGHRQETQYF. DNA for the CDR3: TGTGCCAGCAGTGGAGGACATCGCCAAGAGACCCAGTACTTC.

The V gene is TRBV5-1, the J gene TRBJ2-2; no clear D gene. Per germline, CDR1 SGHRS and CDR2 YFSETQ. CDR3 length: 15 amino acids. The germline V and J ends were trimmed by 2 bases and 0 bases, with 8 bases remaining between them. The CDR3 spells CASSLITPNTGELFF. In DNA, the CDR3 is TGCGCCAGCAGCTTAATAACTCCGAACACCGGGGAGCTGTTTTTT.

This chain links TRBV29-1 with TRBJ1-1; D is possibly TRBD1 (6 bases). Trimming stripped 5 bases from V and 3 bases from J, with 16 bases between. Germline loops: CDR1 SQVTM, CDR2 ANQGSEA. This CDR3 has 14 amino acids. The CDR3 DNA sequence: TGCAGCGTTAGAGGGGGAGGGGGGTACACTGAAGCTTTCTTT. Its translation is CSVRGGGGYTEAFF.

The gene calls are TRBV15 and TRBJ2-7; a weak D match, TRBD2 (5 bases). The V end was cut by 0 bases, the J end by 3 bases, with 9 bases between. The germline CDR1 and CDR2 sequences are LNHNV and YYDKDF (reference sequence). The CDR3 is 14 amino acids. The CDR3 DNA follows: TGTGCCACCAGCAGAGAAGCCCGGGACTACGAGCAGTACTTC. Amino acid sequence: CATSREARDYEQYF.

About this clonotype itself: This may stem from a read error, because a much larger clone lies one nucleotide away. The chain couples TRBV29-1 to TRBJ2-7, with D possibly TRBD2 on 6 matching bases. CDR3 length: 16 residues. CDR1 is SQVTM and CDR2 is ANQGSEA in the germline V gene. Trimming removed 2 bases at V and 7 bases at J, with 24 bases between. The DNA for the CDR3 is TGCAGCGTTGAAATCGGTTCTAGCGAGAACTACAATGAGCAGTACTTC. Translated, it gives CSVEIGSSENYNEQYF.

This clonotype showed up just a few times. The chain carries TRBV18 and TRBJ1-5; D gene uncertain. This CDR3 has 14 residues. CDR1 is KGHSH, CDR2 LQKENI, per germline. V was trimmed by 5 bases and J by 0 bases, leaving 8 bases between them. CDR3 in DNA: TGTGCCAGCTCAATGGATTATAGCAATCAGCCCCAGCATTTT. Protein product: CASSMDYSNQPQHF.

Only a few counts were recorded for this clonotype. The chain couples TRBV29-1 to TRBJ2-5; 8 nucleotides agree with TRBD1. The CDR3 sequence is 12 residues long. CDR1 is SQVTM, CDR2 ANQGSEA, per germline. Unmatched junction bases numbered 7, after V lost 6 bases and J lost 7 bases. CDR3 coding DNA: TGCAGCGTGGCGGGACAGGAGGGGACCCAGTACTTC. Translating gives CSVAGQEGTQYF. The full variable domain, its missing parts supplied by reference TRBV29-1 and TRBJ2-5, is SAVISQKPSRDICQRGTSLTIQCQVDSQVTMMFWYRQQPGQSLTLIATANQGSEATYESGFVIDKFPISRPNLTFSTLTVSNMSPEDSSIYLCSVAGQEGTQYFGPGTRLLVL.

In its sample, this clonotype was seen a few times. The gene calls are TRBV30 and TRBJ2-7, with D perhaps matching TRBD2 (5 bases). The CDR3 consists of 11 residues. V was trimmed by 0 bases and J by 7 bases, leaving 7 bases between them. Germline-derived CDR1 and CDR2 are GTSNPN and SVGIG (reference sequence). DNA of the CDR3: TGTGCCTGGAGTGTAAGGAGGGAGCAGTACTTC. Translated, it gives CAWSVRREQYF.

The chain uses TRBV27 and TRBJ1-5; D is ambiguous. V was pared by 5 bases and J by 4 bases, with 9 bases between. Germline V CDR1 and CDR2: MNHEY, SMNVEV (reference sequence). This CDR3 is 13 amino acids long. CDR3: CASSPTRNQPQHF. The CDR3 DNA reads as TGTGCCAGCAGTCCGACTCGTAATCAGCCCCAGCATTTT.

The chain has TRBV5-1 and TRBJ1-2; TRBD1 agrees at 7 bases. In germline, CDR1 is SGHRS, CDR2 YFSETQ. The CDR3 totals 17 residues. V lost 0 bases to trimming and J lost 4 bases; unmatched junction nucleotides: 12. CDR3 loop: CASSLVSSGQSTYGYTF. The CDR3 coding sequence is TGCGCCAGCAGCTTGGTATCCTCGGGACAGAGTACCTATGGCTACACCTTC.

The CDR3 here is CASRRSTGWQETQYF. CDR3 bases: TGCGCCAGCAGACGCAGCACAGGGTGGCAAGAGACCCAGTACTTC. This chain joins TRBV5-1 and TRBJ2-5; D possibly corresponds to TRBD1 (6 bases). Germline V gene data show CDR1 as SGHRS and CDR2 as YFSETQ. V shed 5 bases and J shed 2 bases, with 16 bases lying between them. The CDR3 sequence is 15 residues long. The full variable domain, with the rest looked up from reference TRBV5-1 and TRBJ2-5, is KAGVTQTPRYLIKTRGQQVTLSCSPISGHRSVSWYQQTPGQGLQFLFEYFSETQRNKGNFPGRFSGRQFSNSRSEMNVSTLELGDSALYLCASRRSTGWQETQYFGPGTRLLVL.

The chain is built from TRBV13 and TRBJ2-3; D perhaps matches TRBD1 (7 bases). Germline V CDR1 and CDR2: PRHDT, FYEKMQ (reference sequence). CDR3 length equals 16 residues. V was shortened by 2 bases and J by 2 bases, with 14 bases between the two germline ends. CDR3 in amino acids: CASSLTTGRITDTQYF. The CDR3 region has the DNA TGTGCCAGCAGCTTAACGACAGGGAGGATCACAGATACGCAGTATTTT.

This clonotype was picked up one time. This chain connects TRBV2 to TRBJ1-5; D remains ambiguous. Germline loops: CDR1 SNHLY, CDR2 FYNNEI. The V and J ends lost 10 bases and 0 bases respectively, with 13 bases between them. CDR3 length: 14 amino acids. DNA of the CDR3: TGTGCCACTACAACGGGTTTTAGCAATCAGCCCCAGCATTTT. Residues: CATTTGFSNQPQHF.

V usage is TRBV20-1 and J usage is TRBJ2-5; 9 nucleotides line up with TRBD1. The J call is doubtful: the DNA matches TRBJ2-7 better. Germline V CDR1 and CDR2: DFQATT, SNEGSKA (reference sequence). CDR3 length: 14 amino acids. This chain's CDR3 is CSARHPGQGYEQYF. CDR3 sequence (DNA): TGCAGTGCTAGACATCCGGGACAGGGTTACGAGCAGTACTTC.

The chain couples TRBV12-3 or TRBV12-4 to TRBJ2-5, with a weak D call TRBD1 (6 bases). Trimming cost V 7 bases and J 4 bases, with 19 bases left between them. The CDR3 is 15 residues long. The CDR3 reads CASKLQGDSVETQYF. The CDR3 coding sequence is TGTGCCAGCAAACTACAGGGCGACTCTGTAGAGACCCAGTACTTC.

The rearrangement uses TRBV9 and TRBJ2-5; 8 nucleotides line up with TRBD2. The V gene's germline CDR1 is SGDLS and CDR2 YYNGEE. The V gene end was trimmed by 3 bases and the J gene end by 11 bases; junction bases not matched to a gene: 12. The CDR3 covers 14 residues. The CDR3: CASSAELAGNEQYF. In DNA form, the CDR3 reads TGTGCCAGCAGCGCCGAATTAGCGGGGAATGAGCAGTACTTC.